These T cell receptor beta chains were read from a single sample in a study of blood T cells in healthy people across ages. TCRdb ran MiXCR on the 5' RACE reads and lists one entry per CDR3 protein. The profile covers hundreds of thousands of distinct CDR3 sequences, with approximately 40% appearing a single time and about 32% taken by the ten largest. The sequenced sample consisted of blood. Receptor source: a man older than 75 in good health. CDR3s leave out the opening cysteine and the closing phenylalanine or tryptophan. The size field is filled for only some rows; it gives once, few, many or a size class.

J,V,size,CDR3
TRBJ2-3,TRBV20-1,NA,SARDSIRADTQY
TRBJ1-2,TRBV28,few,ASIRQGDTRGYT
TRBJ2-1,TRBV20-1,NA,SARASGNNEQF
TRBJ2-5,TRBV5-8,NA,TSSLGIRGRALETQY
TRBJ1-4,TRBV5-1,NA,ASSLMPTNEKLF
TRBJ2-7,TRBV15,few,ATSLSTSYEQY
TRBJ2-5,TRBV18,once,AQEIKETQY
TRBJ1-2,TRBV5-1,once,ASSTHTNYGYT
TRBJ2-6,TRBV25-1,few,ASSSRGGTGANVLT
TRBJ2-5,TRBV20-1,NA,SARAQTGGAETQY
TRBJ2-1,TRBV7-2,NA,ASSQLAGYNEQF
TRBJ1-6,TRBV12-3/TRBV12-4,few,ASSLRSDSPLH
TRBJ1-1,TRBV29-1,few,SVAQQVNTEAF
TRBJ2-3,TRBV24-1,NA,ATVGQNTDTQY
TRBJ2-1,TRBV30,NA,AWAGGQVFSNEQF
TRBJ1-6,TRBV7-9,NA,ASSLEFGTGNSPLH
TRBJ2-1,TRBV27,NA,TSSFLGGSYNEQF
TRBJ2-7,TRBV4-3,many,ASSQVSGPISYEQY
TRBJ2-7,TRBV7-2,NA,ASSLQRQGGRGQY
TRBJ2-7,TRBV30,NA,AWRLAGPVYEQY
TRBJ1-4,TRBV6-2/TRBV6-3,NA,ASSYSQGREKLF
TRBJ1-2,TRBV4-3,NA,ASSQGITGGWGGYT
TRBJ2-3,TRBV7-2,NA,ASSLRGASSTDTQY
TRBJ1-2,TRBV27,NA,ASKPSDGTHGYT
TRBJ2-7,TRBV6-2/TRBV6-3,NA,ASRQGLAGNEQY
TRBJ1-1,TRBV14,few,ASSRGLNTEAF
TRBJ1-4,TRBV11-2,few,ASSFADREVRGATNEKLF
TRBJ2-2,TRBV29-1,NA,SVRDRLNTGELF
NA,TRBV7-9,NA,ASSLEQGAGNEQY
TRBJ2-1,TRBV7-2,NA,ASSLGGMSYNEQF
TRBJ2-7,TRBV7-8,NA,TSSLGDAHAYEQY
TRBJ2-5,TRBV7-2,NA,ASSLGLDKTQY
TRBJ2-1,TRBV5-1,NA,ASSLGLAGDLYNEQF
TRBJ1-6,TRBV7-2,NA,ASSLQFYNSPLH
TRBJ2-3,TRBV12-3/TRBV12-4,many,ASTQGLAGGRITDTQY
TRBJ1-5,TRBV28,NA,ASSRGVRNQPQH
TRBJ2-6,TRBV11-3,NA,ASSPRTGGATGANVLT
TRBJ2-6,TRBV3-1,NA,ASSQVPGTGGSGANVLT
TRBJ2-3,TRBV6-6,once,ASSHHRQGTDTQY
TRBJ2-2,TRBV7-2,NA,ASSRITTSPGELF
TRBJ2-7,TRBV15,few,ATSRDRTAAYEQY
TRBJ2-7,TRBV13,NA,ASSVGYRTYEQY
TRBJ2-7,TRBV20-1,many,SAVGAGVAYEQY
TRBJ2-7,TRBV11-3,NA,ASSLGRAGEQY
TRBJ1-2,TRBV2,NA,ASSAGYYGYT
TRBJ2-7,TRBV20-1,few,SARASGGTSYEQY
TRBJ2-5,TRBV7-6,NA,ASSPRGSGAQETQY
TRBJ2-3,TRBV5-1,many,ASSLDGGETDTQY
TRBJ2-5,TRBV12-3/TRBV12-4,NA,ASRPPWNRVLRETQY
TRBJ2-5,TRBV9,few,ASSPISLETQY
TRBJ1-1,TRBV20-1,few,SALRGTEAF
TRBJ2-7,TRBV5-5,NA,ASSLVSPGLAGAYSYEQY
TRBJ2-5,TRBV6-2/TRBV6-3,NA,ASSPSGQSQY